The sequence of this T cell receptor beta chain was determined in a study of T-cell reconstitution after alpha-beta-depleted transplantation in children. The table lists this clonotype with a few counts. No antigen is known for it. Findings of the study overall: Once a year had passed after transplant, T-cell counts and diversity came mostly from newly produced T cells.

The CDR3 spans 14 residues. Trimming took off 1 base at V and 0 bases at J, with 6 bases between the two ends. Construction of the TCRbeta library involved unique molecular identifiers. TCRdb ran MiXCR on the PCR reads and lists one entry per CDR3 protein. The sample lists 450,000 to 700,000 distinct CDR3 sequences, more than 20% seen once, with around a third in the top ten. The input for sequencing was PBMCs, taken before TCRalphabeta/CD19-depleted stem cell transplant. The receptor was derived from a boy in the first two years of life with Wiskott-Aldrich syndrome, due to receive a stem cell transplant. The chain has TRBV12-3 or TRBV12-4 and TRBJ1-2, with TRBD1 as a possible D gene (5 bases). The CDR3 region is CASSLGQTNYGYTF. The CDR3 DNA follows: TGTGCCAGCAGTTTAGGACAGACTAACTATGGCTACACCTTC.